A single T cell receptor (beta chain) is shown here with its context. These data come from a study of blood T cell repertoires in COVID-19. Study details: Acute-phase and convalescent COVID-19 samples originated in the United States, Italy and Spain.

The V gene lost 6 bases and the J gene lost 4 bases, with 9 bases spanning the gap. The V gene's germline CDR1 is SNHLY and CDR2 FYNNEI. There are 13 residues in the CDR3. Assay used: immunoSEQ multiplex PCR; TCRdb lists only in-frame clones, some missing. The sample includes about 160,000 clones, around 84% of them seen just once. The TCR originated in a human donor with acute or convalescent COVID-19. The donor label of this sample is uncertain. The chain carries TRBV2 and TRBJ2-2, with D possibly TRBD1 on 6 matching bases. The sample was peripheral blood. The CDR3 DNA sequence: TGTGCCAGCAGACAGGGTGGCACCGGGGAGCTGTTTTTT. This translates into CASRQGGTGELFF.